This paragraph reports one TCR beta chain. Its antigen is not known. These data are taken from a study of cytomegalovirus exposure and HLA in healthy donors. Study-wide results and limits: That first-cohort TCR clusters tended to co-occur in the 95 to 150 validation repertoires was found in a later analysis. Researchers catalogued roughly 150 TCR beta chains as cytomegalovirus-associated.

The donors were members of the validation cohort comprising roughly 130 subjects, separate from the roughly 690-subject first cohort. The data were produced by immunoSEQ multiplex PCR, yet TCRdb's version contains in-frame clones alone and is incomplete. The table has tens of thousands of clones, roughly 87% seen once. The sample was PBMCs. This TCR was sampled from a woman between 18 and 30 years old in good health and CMV-seropositive.

This CDR3 is CASSFRLARDEQFF. CDR3 bases: TGTGCCAGCAGTTTCCGACTAGCGCGTGACGAGCAGTTCTTC. V and J are TRBV6-5 and TRBJ2-1; 8 bases fit TRBD2. The germline CDR1 and CDR2 sequences are MNHEY and SVGAGI. V trimming: 4 bases; J trimming: 10 bases; junction bases outside the gene matches: 9. The CDR3 has 14 residues.